This section outlines one T cell receptor (beta chain) sequence together with its context. This specimen belongs to a study of blood T cell repertoires in COVID-19. Study-level background: PBMCs, B-cell-depleted T cells, or T cells provided the cDNA or gDNA that made up the material.

As handled by the study authors: Reference gene primers were amplified, and this amplification served to estimate nucleated cell counts. Data came from immunoSEQ multiplex PCR; TCRdb stores just in-frame clones and leaves some out. That table supplies the V and J calls and clone size; D and trimming were determined from the DNA. This sample has around 140,000 clones, with around 79% found just once. The V end was cut by 3 bases, the J end by 3 bases, with 8 bases between. This CDR3 is 13 amino acids long. Adults between roughly 18 and 89 years of age took part from 20 to 25 US areas. Categorization into cohorts depended on clinical history that participants reported.

The TCR originated in a woman in her 50s who had recovered from COVID-19. The sequencing input was PBMCs or T cells enriched from blood (not recorded which). This chain connects TRBV12-3 or TRBV12-4 to TRBJ2-5; D is ambiguous. The CDR3 is CASSFYNEETQYF. The CDR3, as DNA: TGTGCCAGCAGTTTTTACAACGAAGAGACCCAGTACTTC.